The text below deals with one T cell receptor (beta chain). Its antigen is not known. Additional DNA sequences in this sample encode the identical CDR3. This specimen belongs to a study of graft-versus-host responses after intestinal transplantation. The V end was cut by 2 bases, the J end by 5 bases, with 16 bases between. The CDR3 runs to 16 residues. Germline V gene lookup returns CDR1 MNHNS and CDR2 SASEGT. The assay was immunoSEQ multiplex PCR, and TCRdb's table has in-frame clones only and misses some. This table has around 110,000 clones, roughly 93% appearing once. The sample was unstimulated CD8+ T cells sorted from spleen or lymph node cells, taken before transplant. The J gene is TRBJ1-5, the V gene TRBV6-1, with D possibly matching TRBD1 (5 bases). The clonotype was recovered from a human donor who was the organ donor for an intestinal transplant. The CDR3 nucleotides read TGTGCCAGCAGTGAAATTATTAAGGGACGCGATCAGCCCCAGCATTTT. Its protein is CASSEIIKGRDQPQHF.